There are a few counts of the clone carrying this TCR beta chain. The antigen is undetermined. The data belong to a study of early T cells in non-severe SARS-CoV-2 infection. Study-wide context: Sequencing targeted bulk RNA from unsorted whole blood, leaving chains unpaired.

Unique molecular identifiers tagged individual cDNA molecules. One entry per CDR3 protein results from TCRdb running MiXCR on the 5' RACE reads. Here the sample spans approximately 42,000 distinct CDR3 sequences, roughly 6% being singletons. Germline lookup yields CDR1 SQVTM and CDR2 ANQGSEA. With 7 bases removed from V and 4 bases from J, the gap between germline ends came to 16 bases. This CDR3 has 13 amino acids. Findings and limits, study-wide: Anti-spike CD8 specificities were favored by VDJdb matching, whose results missed private and CD4 specificities.

The sample comprised whole blood. The V and J genes are TRBV29-1 and TRBJ1-2, with D possibly matching TRBD1 (5 bases). The receptor was isolated from an adult who was a healthcare worker with PCR-confirmed SARS-CoV-2 infection or an uninfected control (not recorded which). The CDR3, as DNA: TGCAGCGCCCTCCCGGGGGGATCCTATGGCTACACCTTC. It translates to CSALPGGSYGYTF.